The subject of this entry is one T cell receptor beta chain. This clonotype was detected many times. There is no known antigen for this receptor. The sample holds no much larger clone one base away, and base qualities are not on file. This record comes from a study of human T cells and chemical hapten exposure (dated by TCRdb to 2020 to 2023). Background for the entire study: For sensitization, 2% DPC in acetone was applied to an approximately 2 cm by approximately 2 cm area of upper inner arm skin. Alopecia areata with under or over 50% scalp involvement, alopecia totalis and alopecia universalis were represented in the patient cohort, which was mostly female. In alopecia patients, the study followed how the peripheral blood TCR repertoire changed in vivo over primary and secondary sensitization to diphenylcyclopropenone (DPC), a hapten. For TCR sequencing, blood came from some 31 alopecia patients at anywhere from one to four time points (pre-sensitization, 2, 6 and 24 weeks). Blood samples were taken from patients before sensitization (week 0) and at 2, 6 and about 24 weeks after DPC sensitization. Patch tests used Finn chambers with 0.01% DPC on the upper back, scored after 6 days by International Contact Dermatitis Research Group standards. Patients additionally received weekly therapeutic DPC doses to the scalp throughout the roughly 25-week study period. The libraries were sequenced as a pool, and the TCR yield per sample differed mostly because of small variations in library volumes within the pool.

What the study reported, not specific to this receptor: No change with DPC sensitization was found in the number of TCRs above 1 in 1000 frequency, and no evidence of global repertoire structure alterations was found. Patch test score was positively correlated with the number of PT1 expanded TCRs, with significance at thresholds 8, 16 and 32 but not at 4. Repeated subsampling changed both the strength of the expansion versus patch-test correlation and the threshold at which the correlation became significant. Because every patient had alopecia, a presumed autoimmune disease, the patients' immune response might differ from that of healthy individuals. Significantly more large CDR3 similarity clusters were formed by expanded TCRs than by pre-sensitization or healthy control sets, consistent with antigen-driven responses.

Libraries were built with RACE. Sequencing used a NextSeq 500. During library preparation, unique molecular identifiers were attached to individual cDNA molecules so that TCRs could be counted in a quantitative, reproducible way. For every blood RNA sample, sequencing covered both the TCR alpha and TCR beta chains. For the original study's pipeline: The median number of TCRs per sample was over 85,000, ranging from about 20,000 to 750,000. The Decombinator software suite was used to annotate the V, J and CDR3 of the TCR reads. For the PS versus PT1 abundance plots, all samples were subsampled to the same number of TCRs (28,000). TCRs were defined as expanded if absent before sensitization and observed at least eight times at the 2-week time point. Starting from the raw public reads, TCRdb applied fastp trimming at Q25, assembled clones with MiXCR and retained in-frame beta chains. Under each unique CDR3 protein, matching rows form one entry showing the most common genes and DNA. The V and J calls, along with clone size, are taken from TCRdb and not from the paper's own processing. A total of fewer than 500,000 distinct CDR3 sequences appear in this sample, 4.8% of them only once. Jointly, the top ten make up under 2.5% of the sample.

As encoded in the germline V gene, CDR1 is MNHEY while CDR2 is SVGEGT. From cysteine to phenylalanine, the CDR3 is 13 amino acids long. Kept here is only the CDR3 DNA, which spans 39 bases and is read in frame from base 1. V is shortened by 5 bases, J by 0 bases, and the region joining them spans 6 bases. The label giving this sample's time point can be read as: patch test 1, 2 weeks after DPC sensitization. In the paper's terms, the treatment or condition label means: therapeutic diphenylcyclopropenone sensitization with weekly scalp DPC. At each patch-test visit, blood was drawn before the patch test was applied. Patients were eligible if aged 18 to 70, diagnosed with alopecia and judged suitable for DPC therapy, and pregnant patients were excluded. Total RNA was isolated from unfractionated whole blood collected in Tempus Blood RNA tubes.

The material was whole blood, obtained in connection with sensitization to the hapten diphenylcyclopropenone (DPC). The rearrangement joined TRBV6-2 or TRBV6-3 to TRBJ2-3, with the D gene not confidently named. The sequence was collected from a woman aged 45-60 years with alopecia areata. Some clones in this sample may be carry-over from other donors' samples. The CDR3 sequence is CASSQSSTDTQYF. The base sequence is TGTGCCAGCAGTCAATCTAGCACAGATACGCAGTATTTT.